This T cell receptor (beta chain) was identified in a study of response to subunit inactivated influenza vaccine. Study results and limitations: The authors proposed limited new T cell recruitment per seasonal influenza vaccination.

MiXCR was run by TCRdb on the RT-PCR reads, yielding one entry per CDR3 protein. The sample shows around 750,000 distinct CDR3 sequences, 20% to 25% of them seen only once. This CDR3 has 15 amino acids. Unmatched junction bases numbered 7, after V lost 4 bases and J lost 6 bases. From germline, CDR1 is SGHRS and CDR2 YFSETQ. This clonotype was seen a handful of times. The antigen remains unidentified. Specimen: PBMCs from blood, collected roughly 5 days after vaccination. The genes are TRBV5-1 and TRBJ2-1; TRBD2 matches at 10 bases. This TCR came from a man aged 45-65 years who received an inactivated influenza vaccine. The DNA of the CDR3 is TGCGCCAGCAGCCCTACTAGCGGGGCGGGCAATGAGCAGTTCTTC. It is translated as CASSPTSGAGNEQFF.